This is a list of T cell receptor beta chains from one sample in a study of blood T cell repertoires in COVID-19. Method: immunoSEQ multiplex PCR; TCRdb's copy keeps in-frame clones and lacks some. The sample holds some 70,000 clones, more than 65% seen once. Sequencing was carried out using peripheral blood. The receptors shown here come from a woman between 50 and 59 years old with acute or convalescent COVID-19. Both conserved end residues are trimmed from each CDR3. The D gene is left open where the match is weak.

V gene	J gene	D gene	CDR3 protein
TRBV2	TRBJ1-1	TRBD1	ASNQDRASAEAF
TRBV9	TRBJ2-5	TRBD2	ASSASGGAGETQY
TRBV29-1	TRBJ1-2	TRBD1	SVSGTGGTNYGYT
TRBV29-1	TRBJ1-5	TRBD1	SVMTGTNNQPQH
TRBV7-7	TRBJ1-3	TRBD1	ASSLGTGSGNTIY
TRBV6-2/TRBV6-3	TRBJ1-2	TRBD1	ASSSAGGGYGYT
TRBV29-1	TRBJ1-5	NA	SVESGVGQPQH
TRBV18	TRBJ2-2	TRBD1	ASSLGTANTGELF
TRBV27	TRBJ1-2	TRBD1	ASSSGTGNYGYT
TRBV27	TRBJ1-6	NA	ASSSPSTGSPLH
TRBV7-2	TRBJ1-2	NA	ASNPTRETGSYGYT
TRBV7-6	TRBJ1-6	TRBD1	ASSLGQGGNSPLH
TRBV27	TRBJ2-7	NA	ASSTARENEQY
TRBV9	TRBJ1-1	TRBD1	ASSPPPGTGSSEAF